This T cell receptor beta chain was recorded in a study of T cell responses to AZD1222 COVID-19 vaccine. Study-level findings and limits: Just a handful of AZD1222 recipients were seropositive at baseline. A reported finding is that nearly half of spike-specific TCRs target unmutated variant regions. Repertoire sampling happened only post peak T cell response.

Germline CDR1 KGHSH, CDR2 LQKENI. V lost 4 bases and J lost 8, with 6 bases in between. CDR3 length equals 12 residues. A word on this clone: Its antigen is not identified.

The data were produced by immunoSEQ multiplex PCR, yet TCRdb's version contains in-frame clones alone and is incomplete. The sample has approximately 150,000 clones; approximately 95% are singletons. Sample: peripheral blood, taken on day 0 of MenACWY control vaccination. The rearrangement links TRBV18 to TRBJ1-6; D gene uncertain. The sequence was collected from an adult in good health. As DNA, the CDR3 is TGTGCCAGCTCACGCCTGGATTCACCCCTCCACTTT. Protein product: CASSRLDSPLHF.